What follows describes a single T cell receptor beta chain. It has no known antigen specificity. Qualities for individual bases were not recorded, and no much larger clone is one base off. These data come from a study of low-dose radiotherapy and immunotherapy resistance in tumors (dated by TCRdb to between 2021 and 2023). Turning to the overall study: In Cohort 1, each fraction delivered 0.5 Gy every 2 weeks, and the prescribed total PTV dose was 6.5 Gy. In Cohort 2, 1 Gy per fraction was delivered every two weeks, for a total of 13 Gy over 26 weeks. Patients were given nivolumab as a 240 mg flat dose every two weeks and ipilimumab at 1 mg/kg every six weeks, with both drugs delivered intravenously. Eight patients were included in the translational analysis, namely three from the first dose cohort plus the first five from the second dose cohort. Every two weeks, patients got intravenous cyclophosphamide at 200 mg/m2, given one day ahead of each radiation and immunotherapy administration. Patients took aspirin 300 mg orally once daily for four cycles, starting on cycle 1 day 1. No randomization into treatment groups was done for the people taking part in the trial.

CDR1 and CDR2 (SGHKS, YYEKEE) derive from the germline V gene (reference sequence). The CDR3 contains 17 residues, cysteine and phenylalanine counted. The entry retains the CDR3 DNA only, 51 bases that are in frame from base 1. Trimming leaves V shorter by 3 bases and J shorter by 0 bases, with the junction holding 5 bases beyond the gene matches. Superscript III and a set of TRAV- and TRBV-specific primers were used to synthesize first-strand cDNA, so that both TCRalpha and TCRbeta chains were covered. TCRs were amplified for 20 PCR cycles with Phusion, using a constant-region primer paired with the adapter attached to the V primers. Amplification of the isolated mRNA was done with the MessageAmp II aRNA Amplification Kit, which involved a 16-hour in vitro transcription at 37 degrees C. The Dynabeads mRNA DIRECT Purification Kit was used to isolate mRNA for TCR sequencing. Indexed Illumina adapters were added in a second Phusion PCR of around 27 cycles, and the PCR products were purified with AMPure XP beads. Under the source paper's analysis protocol: Using custom Perl scripts, TCR sequences that encoded the same protein were pooled, out-of-frame sequences were dropped, and the abundance of each clonotype was calculated. Any TCR sequence backed by just one read was left out of the analysis. Among the metrics used to describe the repertoires were Shannon entropy, Gini index, clonality, richness, and the frequency of TCRs shared between repertoires. In-frame beta chains were kept once TCRdb had trimmed the public reads at Q25 with fastp and called clones with MiXCR. Rows are unified per CDR3 protein, each entry keeping the most common DNA and genes. The V and J calls and clone size are TCRdb's, not the authors'. For this sample there are about 12,000 distinct CDR3 sequences; 76% appear just once. 3.4% of the sample is held by the ten biggest clonotypes.

The donors took part in RACIN, a single-arm, phase I, dose-escalation trial that combined nivolumab, ipilimumab, aspirin, low-dose cyclophosphamide and low-dose radiotherapy. Patients were eligible if they had advanced solid tumors that were TIL-negative. This clonotype originated in a human donor with advanced metastatic prostate, ovarian, gallbladder or colorectal cancer (not recorded which). This table probably holds off-target reads from a library built for another chain. The V and J genes are TRBV5-5 and TRBJ2-2; 10 bases in between match TRBD2. The CDR3 corresponds to CASSWTSGTSNTGELFF. In nucleotide form, the sequence is TGTGCCAGCAGCTGGACTAGCGGAACCTCGAACACCGGGGAGCTGTTTTTT.